A single TCR beta chain is shown here with its context. Its antigen is not identified. The CDR3 runs to 15 residues. Germline V gene data show CDR1 as LNHDA and CDR2 as SQIVND (reference sequence). V lost 0 bases, J lost 8 bases, and 16 bases lay in between. Clones were sequenced by immunoSEQ multiplex PCR, and TCRdb holds only the in-frame ones, with some missing. The sample has around 640,000 clones, approximately 96% seen once. These data come from a study of shared clonotypes between healthy human individuals. As for the study in general: A couple of female and a few male donors aged 18 to 49 were enrolled.

General study findings and limits: In a few donors, 4.5% to 5.5% of naive CD4 clonotypes appeared in common. Large depth notwithstanding, sorted-subset sequencing proved incomplete by rarefaction.

CD8 cells regarded as naive lacked CD45RO, were positively chosen for CCR7, and omitted terminally differentiated effector memory CD45RA+ cells. The sample consisted of naive CD8+ T cells sorted from blood. V gene TRBV19 combines with J gene TRBJ1-1; no reliable D call. The sequence derives from a woman aged 30 to 39 in good health. The CDR3 region is CASSIDLEGWMEAFF. The CDR3 DNA reads TGTGCCAGTAGTATAGATCTGGAGGGATGGATGGAAGCTTTCTTT.